The clone carrying this T cell receptor (beta chain) was seen only once. Sequenced by immunoSEQ multiplex PCR; TCRdb stores in-frame clones only, minus some. The sample records about 200,000 clones, roughly 90% being singletons. This entry is derived from a study of blood T cell repertoires in COVID-19. V lost 1 base to trimming and J lost 1 base; unmatched junction nucleotides: 3. The CDR3 runs 15 residues. Germline lookup yields CDR1 SGHRS and CDR2 YFSETQ. The sequence derives from a man over 45 with acute or convalescent COVID-19. The sequencing sample was made of peripheral blood. The V call is TRBV5-1, the J call TRBJ1-1; TRBD1 agrees at 8 bases. CDR3 loop: CASSLKGQENTEAFF. CDR3 DNA sequence: TGCGCCAGCAGCTTGAAGGGACAGGAGAACACTGAAGCTTTCTTT.